This passage covers 3 T cell receptor beta chains from one sample sequenced in a study of T cell repertoires in cytomegalovirus infection. No antigen has been identified for these receptors. TCRdb reanalysed the reads using MiXCR and keeps one entry per CDR3 protein. This table holds 40,000 to 50,000 distinct CDR3 sequences, around 20% found once. The sample was PBMCs, sequenced either directly or after in vitro stimulation (not recorded which). These receptors were obtained from a human donor in good health (CMV status not recorded). Some clones in this sample may be carry-over from other donors' samples.

Comments on this clonotype: One base away lies a much larger clone, so this may be a sequencing read error. The chain links TRBV10-3 to TRBJ2-1; a possible D gene is TRBD1 (6 bases). Trimming took 0 bases from V and 5 from J, leaving 20 bases between them. Germline V lookup: CDR1 ENHRY, CDR2 SYGVKD. This CDR3 is built from 18 residues. The CDR3 region is CAISESGRQAFENNEQFF. CDR3 nucleotide sequence: TGTGCCATCAGTGAGTCTGGCCGACAGGCCTTCGAAAACAATGAGCAGTTCTTC.

As to this clonotype: A read error may explain this, as a much larger clone is one base away. The chain couples TRBV7-6 to TRBJ2-4, with 9 bases matching TRBD1. CDR3 size: 19 residues. CDR1 is SGHVS and CDR2 is FNYEAQ in the germline V gene. CDR3 in DNA: TGTGCCTGCAGCTCGGCCAGACGTACAGGGGGCGAGTTCCCAAACATTCAGTACTTC. It is translated as CACSSARRTGGEFPNIQYF.

This clonotype turned up a few times. The gene calls are TRBV27 and TRBJ2-1; 14 bases match TRBD2. Germline CDR1 MNHEY, CDR2 SMNVEV (reference sequence). V lost 1 base to trimming and J lost 8 bases; unmatched junction nucleotides: 10. CDR3 length: 18 amino acids. CDR3 in DNA: TGTGCCAGCAGTTTATTGGGGGGGGGACTAGCGGGAGAGGATGAGCAGTTCTTC. It codes for CASSLLGGGLAGEDEQFF.